This section outlines one T cell receptor (beta chain) sequence together with its context. No antigen is known for it. CDR1 is SGDLS, CDR2 YYNGEE, per germline. Trimming shortened V by 4 bases and J by 6 bases, and 16 bases separated the two germline ends. The CDR3 is 14 residues long. The sample belongs to a study of cytomegalovirus exposure and HLA in healthy donors. The study's findings and limits: Among immune exposure information, only CMV serostatus was available. The authors confirmed in vitro that three CMV-associated chains were specific for CMV antigens. Owing to their indistinguishability, certain V segments, notably TRBV6-2 and TRBV6-3, were excluded.

Vbeta (60) and Jbeta (13) primers were used in the PCR. Libraries were prepared by immunoSEQ multiplex PCR; TCRdb keeps only in-frame clonotypes and omits some of them. This table holds 200,000 to 300,000 clones, just under 80% found once. The receptor's source is a boy younger than 18 in good health and CMV-seronegative. What was sequenced was PBMCs. This chain uses TRBV9 with TRBJ1-2; a possible D gene is TRBD1 (6 bases). For the CDR3, the DNA is TGTGCCAGCAGCCACGGCGGGGGGCGGGATGGCTACACCTTC. It yields the protein CASSHGGGRDGYTF.